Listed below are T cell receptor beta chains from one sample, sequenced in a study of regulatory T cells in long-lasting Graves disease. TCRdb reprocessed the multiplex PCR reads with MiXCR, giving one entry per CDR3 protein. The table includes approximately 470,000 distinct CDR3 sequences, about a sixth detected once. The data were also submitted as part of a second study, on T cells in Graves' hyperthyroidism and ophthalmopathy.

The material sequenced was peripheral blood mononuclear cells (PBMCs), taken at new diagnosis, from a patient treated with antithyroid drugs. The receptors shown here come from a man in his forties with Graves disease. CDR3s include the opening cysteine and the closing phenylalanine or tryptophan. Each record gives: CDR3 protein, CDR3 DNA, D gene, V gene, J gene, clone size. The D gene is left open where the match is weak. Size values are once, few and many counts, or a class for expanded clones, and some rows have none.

CDR3 protein: CASSFSWGTDEQYF
CDR3 DNA: TGTGCCAGCAGCTTTAGTTGGGGGACGGACGAGCAGTACTTC
D gene: NA
V gene: TRBV5-5
J gene: TRBJ2-7
clone size: many

CDR3 protein: CASSGSWGVFSNQPQHF
CDR3 DNA: TGTGCCAGCAGTGGAAGCTGGGGGGTGTTTAGCAATCAGCCCCAGCATTTT
D gene: NA
V gene: TRBV28
J gene: TRBJ1-5
clone size: many

CDR3 protein: CASSLVSSGRHNEQFF
CDR3 DNA: TGTGCCAGCAGCTTAGTGAGTTCAGGGCGCCACAATGAGCAGTTCTTC
D gene: NA
V gene: TRBV7-2
J gene: TRBJ2-1
clone size: NA

CDR3 protein: CASSLGPSGSFETQYF
CDR3 DNA: TGTGCCAGCAGTCTGGGGCCTAGCGGGAGTTTTGAGACCCAGTACTTC
D gene: TRBD2
V gene: TRBV12-3/TRBV12-4
J gene: TRBJ2-5
clone size: many

CDR3 protein: CASSPDGSGSYNEQFF
CDR3 DNA: TGTGCCAGCTCACCAGACGGGAGCGGCTCCTACAATGAGCAGTTCTTC
D gene: NA
V gene: TRBV18
J gene: TRBJ2-1
clone size: many

CDR3 protein: CASSYSLLPVGELFF
CDR3 DNA: TGTGCCAGCAGTTACTCGTTATTACCGGTCGGGGAGCTGTTTTTT
D gene: NA
V gene: TRBV6-5
J gene: TRBJ2-2
clone size: NA

CDR3 protein: CASSQEQPADTQYF
CDR3 DNA: TGTGCCAGCAGCCAGGAACAACCTGCAGATACGCAGTATTTT
D gene: NA
V gene: TRBV5-5
J gene: TRBJ2-3
clone size: few

CDR3 protein: CASSSDRKLFF
CDR3 DNA: TGTGCCAGCAGTTCCGACAGAAAACTGTTTTTT
D gene: NA
V gene: TRBV12-3/TRBV12-4
J gene: TRBJ1-4
clone size: many

CDR3 protein: CASSDGVGAEAFF
CDR3 DNA: TGTGCCAGCAGTGACGGGGTGGGGGCTGAAGCTTTCTTT
D gene: NA
V gene: TRBV6-1
J gene: TRBJ1-1
clone size: NA

CDR3 protein: CSASRYTDGGTDTQYF
CDR3 DNA: TGCAGTGCTAGTCGCTACACGGATGGAGGCACAGATACGCAGTATTTT
D gene: NA
V gene: TRBV20-1
J gene: TRBJ2-3
clone size: many

CDR3 protein: CASSYSASGRRYEQYF
CDR3 DNA: TGTGCCAGCAGTTACTCGGCGAGCGGGAGAAGGTACGAGCAGTACTTC
D gene: TRBD2
V gene: TRBV6-2/TRBV6-3
J gene: TRBJ2-7
clone size: NA

CDR3 protein: CASSPVGGGSTDTQYF
CDR3 DNA: TGTGCCAGCAGCCCAGTGGGGGGGGGGAGCACAGATACGCAGTATTTT
D gene: TRBD2
V gene: TRBV7-2
J gene: TRBJ2-3
clone size: NA

CDR3 protein: CASSSYRGPNTEAFF
CDR3 DNA: TGCGCCAGCAGCTCTTACAGGGGGCCGAACACTGAAGCTTTCTTT
D gene: TRBD1
V gene: TRBV5-1
J gene: TRBJ1-1
clone size: many

CDR3 protein: CASSESRENTDTQYF
CDR3 DNA: TGCGCCAGCAGTGAGTCGAGGGAAAACACAGATACGCAGTATTTT
D gene: NA
V gene: TRBV10-1
J gene: TRBJ2-3
clone size: many

CDR3 protein: CASSFRGIGEQYF
CDR3 DNA: TGTGCCAGCAGCTTCAGGGGGATTGGGGAGCAGTACTTC
D gene: TRBD1
V gene: TRBV11-2
J gene: TRBJ2-7
clone size: NA

CDR3 protein: CAGSQLGETQYF
CDR3 DNA: TGTGCCGGCAGCCAATTGGGGGAGACCCAGTACTTC
D gene: NA
V gene: TRBV3-1
J gene: TRBJ2-5
clone size: NA

CDR3 protein: CASSLEHSGANVLTF
CDR3 DNA: TGTGCCAGCAGTCTGGAGCACTCTGGGGCCAACGTCCTGACTTTC
D gene: NA
V gene: TRBV7-2
J gene: TRBJ2-6
clone size: many

CDR3 protein: CASSSVNPGLHSYEQYF
CDR3 DNA: TGTGCCAGTAGTTCCGTGAACCCCGGCCTCCATTCCTACGAGCAGTACTTC
D gene: NA
V gene: TRBV19
J gene: TRBJ2-7
clone size: NA

CDR3 protein: CASRMRTSDYNEQFF
CDR3 DNA: TGCGCCAGCAGGATGAGGACTAGCGACTACAATGAGCAGTTCTTC
D gene: TRBD2
V gene: TRBV5-1
J gene: TRBJ2-1
clone size: many

CDR3 protein: CASSLEAPDTQYF
CDR3 DNA: TGCGCCAGCAGCTTGGAGGCCCCAGATACGCAGTATTTT
D gene: NA
V gene: TRBV5-1
J gene: TRBJ2-3
clone size: many

CDR3 protein: CASSVGTGGTGELFF
CDR3 DNA: TGTGCCAGCAGCGTAGGGACAGGGGGCACCGGGGAGCTGTTTTTT
D gene: TRBD1
V gene: TRBV9
J gene: TRBJ2-2
clone size: few

CDR3 protein: CASNLGLDKETQYF
CDR3 DNA: TGTGCCAGCAACCTAGGGCTAGATAAAGAGACCCAGTACTTC
D gene: NA
V gene: TRBV7-9
J gene: TRBJ2-5
clone size: NA

CDR3 protein: CASSTAVEETQYF
CDR3 DNA: TGTGCCAGCAGCACGGCGGTCGAAGAGACCCAGTACTTC
D gene: NA
V gene: TRBV5-6
J gene: TRBJ2-5
clone size: many

CDR3 protein: CASSLIQRERHEQYF
CDR3 DNA: TGTGCCAGCAGCTTAATCCAGCGGGAGAGGCACGAGCAGTACTTC
D gene: TRBD2
V gene: TRBV11-2
J gene: TRBJ2-7
clone size: many

CDR3 protein: CSASGPHNEKLFF
CDR3 DNA: TGCAGTGCTAGTGGGCCACATAATGAAAAACTGTTTTTT
D gene: NA
V gene: TRBV20-1
J gene: TRBJ1-4
clone size: few

CDR3 protein: CASSLRDGAGANVLTF
CDR3 DNA: TGTGCCAGCAGCTTAAGGGACGGGGCTGGGGCCAACGTCCTGACTTTC
D gene: NA
V gene: TRBV7-8
J gene: TRBJ2-6
clone size: NA

CDR3 protein: CASLLTSGSDDTQYF
CDR3 DNA: TGTGCCAGCTTACTGACTAGCGGGAGCGACGATACGCAGTATTTT
D gene: TRBD2
V gene: TRBV2
J gene: TRBJ2-3
clone size: many

CDR3 protein: CASREETVNTGELFF
CDR3 DNA: TGTGCCAGCAGGGAGGAGACAGTTAACACCGGGGAGCTGTTTTTT
D gene: NA
V gene: TRBV28
J gene: TRBJ2-2
clone size: many

CDR3 protein: CASSSAVYSNQPQHF
CDR3 DNA: TGTGCCAGCAGTTCCGCGGTTTATAGCAATCAGCCCCAGCATTTT
D gene: NA
V gene: TRBV2
J gene: TRBJ1-5
clone size: NA

CDR3 protein: CSARGGGPNQPQHF
CDR3 DNA: TGCAGTGCGAGGGGGGGAGGACCCAATCAGCCCCAGCATTTT
D gene: NA
V gene: TRBV20-1
J gene: TRBJ1-5
clone size: many

CDR3 protein: CASSPPGLEAYEQYF
CDR3 DNA: TGTGCCAGCAGCCCCCCGGGACTTGAAGCCTACGAGCAGTACTTC
D gene: NA
V gene: TRBV12-3/TRBV12-4
J gene: TRBJ2-7
clone size: NA

CDR3 protein: CASRDWGQGHTEAFF
CDR3 DNA: TGTGCCAGCAGGGATTGGGGACAGGGGCACACTGAAGCTTTCTTT
D gene: TRBD1
V gene: TRBV6-1
J gene: TRBJ1-1
clone size: few

CDR3 protein: CAWRYQGYQPTQYF
CDR3 DNA: TGTGCCTGGAGGTATCAGGGATACCAGCCGACCCAGTACTTC
D gene: NA
V gene: TRBV30
J gene: TRBJ2-5
clone size: many

CDR3 protein: CASTSRWGGEKLFF
CDR3 DNA: TGTGCCAGCACCTCTCGTTGGGGTGGGGAAAAACTGTTTTTT
D gene: NA
V gene: TRBV12-3/TRBV12-4
J gene: TRBJ1-4
clone size: many

CDR3 protein: CASSTDRYNTDTQYF
CDR3 DNA: TGTGCCAGTAGTACCGACAGATACAACACAGATACGCAGTATTTT
D gene: NA
V gene: TRBV19
J gene: TRBJ2-3
clone size: NA

CDR3 protein: CSAKSGAVTDTQYF
CDR3 DNA: TGCAGTGCTAAAAGCGGAGCTGTCACAGATACGCAGTATTTT
D gene: NA
V gene: TRBV20-1
J gene: TRBJ2-3
clone size: few

CDR3 protein: CASSNGGAGTEAFF
CDR3 DNA: TGTGCCAGCAGTAACGGGGGCGCAGGCACTGAAGCTTTCTTT
D gene: NA
V gene: TRBV27
J gene: TRBJ1-1
clone size: many

CDR3 protein: CASSYVSSGGYEQYF
CDR3 DNA: TGTGCCAGCAGTTACGTGAGTAGCGGAGGCTACGAGCAGTACTTC
D gene: NA
V gene: TRBV6-9
J gene: TRBJ2-7
clone size: NA

CDR3 protein: CASSPGASGRGNTGELFF
CDR3 DNA: TGTGCCAGCAGCCCCGGCGCTAGCGGGAGAGGGAACACCGGGGAGCTGTTTTTT
D gene: TRBD2
V gene: TRBV5-4
J gene: TRBJ2-2
clone size: few

CDR3 protein: CASSLRERFYGYTF
CDR3 DNA: TGTGCCAGCAGCTTGAGGGAAAGATTCTATGGCTACACCTTC
D gene: NA
V gene: TRBV5-6
J gene: TRBJ1-2
clone size: many

CDR3 protein: CSVEVSGTDGALSPQHF
CDR3 DNA: TGCAGCGTTGAAGTTAGCGGGACAGACGGGGCCCTATCGCCCCAGCATTTT
D gene: TRBD1
V gene: TRBV29-1
J gene: TRBJ1-5
clone size: NA

CDR3 protein: CASNPPDRYYEQYF
CDR3 DNA: TGCGCCAGCAACCCCCCGGACCGATACTACGAGCAGTACTTC
D gene: NA
V gene: TRBV5-1
J gene: TRBJ2-7
clone size: many

CDR3 protein: CASSDKDSYNEQFF
CDR3 DNA: TGTGCCAGCAGTGATAAAGACTCCTACAATGAGCAGTTCTTC
D gene: NA
V gene: TRBV2
J gene: TRBJ2-1
clone size: many

CDR3 protein: CSAREGFGGSEQYF
CDR3 DNA: TGCAGTGCTAGAGAGGGATTTGGAGGGAGCGAGCAGTACTTC
D gene: NA
V gene: TRBV20-1
J gene: TRBJ2-7
clone size: many

CDR3 protein: CASSLFNRTRSRPDSGANVLTF
CDR3 DNA: TGCGCCAGCAGCTTGTTTAATAGGACCCGAAGTCGGCCAGACTCTGGGGCCAACGTCCTGACTTTC
D gene: NA
V gene: TRBV5-1
J gene: TRBJ2-6
clone size: few

CDR3 protein: CASSFQGASAFF
CDR3 DNA: TGTGCCAGCAGCTTTCAGGGGGCGTCGGCTTTCTTT
D gene: TRBD1
V gene: TRBV7-3
J gene: TRBJ1-1
clone size: many

CDR3 protein: CATSRDVGQAYEQYF
CDR3 DNA: TGTGCCACCAGCAGAGATGTGGGGCAGGCCTACGAGCAGTACTTC
D gene: NA
V gene: TRBV15
J gene: TRBJ2-7
clone size: many

CDR3 protein: CASSYLPLRAKNIQYF
CDR3 DNA: TGTGCCAGCAGTTACCTCCCTTTGAGGGCCAAAAACATTCAGTACTTC
D gene: NA
V gene: TRBV6-5
J gene: TRBJ2-4
clone size: NA

CDR3 protein: CASSLYEQSTDTQYF
CDR3 DNA: TGCGCCAGCAGCTTGTATGAGCAGAGCACAGATACGCAGTATTTT
D gene: NA
V gene: TRBV5-1
J gene: TRBJ2-3
clone size: many